A selection of T cell receptor beta chains follows, all from one sample in a study of T cells after yellow fever vaccination. TCRdb re-derived calls from the 5' RACE reads in MiXCR, one entry per CDR3 protein. The sample includes 550,000 to 750,000 distinct CDR3 sequences, roughly 14% seen only once; the top ten take around an eighth. This specimen was PBMCs, taken on the day of the yellow fever booster vaccination. These receptors were obtained from a man between 25 and 39 years old who received the YFV17D yellow fever vaccine. The CDR3 runs from the conserved cysteine through the conserved F or W. The D gene is left open where the match is weak. Size values are once, few and many counts, or a class for expanded clones, and some rows have none.

V gene	D gene	J gene	clone size	CDR3 DNA	CDR3 protein
TRBV4-3	-	TRBJ2-2	-	TGCGCCAGCAGCCAAGATCTGGGACACCGGCTCACCGGGGAGCTGTTTTTT	CASSQDLGHRLTGELFF
TRBV11-2	TRBD2	TRBJ2-7	-	TGTGCCAGCAGACAGACTAGCGGGAGGGTGGGTGAGCAGTACTTC	CASRQTSGRVGEQYF
TRBV3-1	-	TRBJ2-3	many	TGTGCCAGCAGCCCTCAGATCGGGAGAGGAGGGGTTGCGCAGTATTTT	CASSPQIGRGGVAQYF
TRBV20-1	-	TRBJ2-1	few	TGCAGTGCTCAAACAGGGAGGAATGGGCAGCAGTTCTTC	CSAQTGRNGQQFF
TRBV20-1	-	TRBJ2-1	few	TGCAGTGCTAGCCCAGCGATGGTGGTGCAGTTCTTC	CSASPAMVVQFF
TRBV20-1	TRBD2	TRBJ2-7	-	TGCAGTGCTGGGGGTTGGACTAGCGGGAGACCCTACGAGCAGTACTTC	CSAGGWTSGRPYEQYF
TRBV7-9	-	TRBJ1-1	-	TGTGCCAGCAGCCTGACACAGATCGGTACTGAAGCTTTCTTT	CASSLTQIGTEAFF
TRBV7-8	-	TRBJ1-5	few	TGTGCCAGCAGCTCCCGGGATCAGCCCCAGCATTTT	CASSSRDQPQHF
TRBV20-1	TRBD1	TRBJ2-5	-	TGCAGTGCTAGAGACGGGACAGGCGGCATGAAGACCCAGTACTTC	CSARDGTGGMKTQYF
TRBV20-1	TRBD2	TRBJ2-5	few	TGCTGTGCTAGAGATCCCGGGGGAGCGGGAGAGGAGACCCAGTACTTC	CCARDPGGAGEETQYF
TRBV20-1	TRBD1	TRBJ2-7	-	TGCAGTGCTAGACAGGACAGGTACGAGCAGTACTTC	CSARQDRYEQYF
TRBV27	TRBD1	TRBJ2-7	-	TGTGCCAGCACCCCCCTCCGACAGGGGAGATTGTCCGAGCAGTACTTC	CASTPLRQGRLSEQYF
TRBV5-5	TRBD2	TRBJ2-5	few	TGTGCCAGCAGCCTCACTAGCGGGAGCTGGGGACAAGAGACCCAGTACTTC	CASSLTSGSWGQETQYF
TRBV7-2	-	TRBJ2-7	-	TGTGCCAGCAGCTCCCGGACCCAGTGGGGCTACGAGCAGTACTTC	CASSSRTQWGYEQYF
TRBV5-1	-	TRBJ2-1	few	TGCGCCAGCAGTATACCTCCTTTGCATGAGCAGTTCTTC	CASSIPPLHEQFF
TRBV16	-	TRBJ1-4	few	TGTGCCAGCAGCCAGGAAGGAACTGAAAAACTGTTTTTT	CASSQEGTEKLFF
TRBV7-2	TRBD2	TRBJ2-7	-	TGTGCCAGCAGCGCCACTAGCGGTGCTTCCTACGAGCAGTACTTC	CASSATSGASYEQYF
TRBV6-1	TRBD1	TRBJ2-7	-	TGTGCCAGCGGAGGGACAGGGGCTCAGGAGCAGTACTTC	CASGGTGAQEQYF
TRBV5-1	-	TRBJ2-7	few	TGCGCCAGCAGCTTTTCAGGGGATGTATCCTACGAGCAGTACTTC	CASSFSGDVSYEQYF
TRBV6-1	-	TRBJ2-7	-	TGTGCCAGCAGTACCGGACGGACCTTAACCTACGAGCAGTACTTC	CASSTGRTLTYEQYF
TRBV20-1	TRBD1	TRBJ2-6	-	TGCAGTGCTGGGGACAGCCTCTCTGGGGCCAACGTCCTGACTTTC	CSAGDSLSGANVLTF
TRBV19	TRBD2	TRBJ2-1	few	TGTGCCAGTAGCCATGGTCCTACCGGGAGGGGGAGGGTGGATGAGCAGTTCTTC	CASSHGPTGRGRVDEQFF
TRBV19	TRBD1	TRBJ2-7	few	TGTGCCAGCCAGAAGACAGGGGGCTTCTACGAGCAGTACTTC	CASQKTGGFYEQYF
TRBV12-3/TRBV12-4	TRBD2	TRBJ2-7	few	TGTGCCAGCAATTACCCGGGAGGGCCTTACGAGCAGTACTTC	CASNYPGGPYEQYF
TRBV5-5	TRBD2	TRBJ2-3	-	TGTGCCAGCAGCTTCGGGGGAGGGAAAGATACGCAGTATTTT	CASSFGGGKDTQYF
TRBV19	TRBD2	TRBJ2-1	-	TGTGCCAGTAGTACCCCAGGACTAGCGGGAGTATACCATGAGCAGTTCTTC	CASSTPGLAGVYHEQFF
TRBV4-3	-	TRBJ2-7	-	TGCGCCAGCAGCCAAGAACGTAGCGCATCCTCCTACGAGCAGTACTTC	CASSQERSASSYEQYF
TRBV7-2	-	TRBJ2-3	-	TGTGCCAGCAGCTTAGGGGCAGTAGATACGCAGTATTTT	CASSLGAVDTQYF
TRBV10-3	-	TRBJ1-3	-	TGTGCCATCACACAGGGCTCTGGAAACACCATATATTTT	CAITQGSGNTIYF
TRBV20-1	-	TRBJ2-2	many	TGCAGTGCCTCTAGCCCTCAGCGGACCGGGGAGCTGTTTTTT	CSASSPQRTGELFF
TRBV9	-	TRBJ2-7	-	TGTGCCAGCAGCGCAAGCAGTGGGGGTAGCGAGCAGTACTTC	CASSASSGGSEQYF
TRBV6-1	TRBD2	TRBJ2-1	-	TGTGCCAGCACCCCGACTAGCGGGAGGGCCCATGAGCAGTTCTTC	CASTPTSGRAHEQFF
TRBV27	-	TRBJ2-2	-	TGTGCCAGCAGCCTAATTAGCACCGGGGAGCTGTTTTTT	CASSLISTGELFF
TRBV6-5	-	TRBJ2-7	-	TGTGCCAGCAGTTCCCTTTTTGGGAGGAAACCTTACGAGCAGTACTTC	CASSSLFGRKPYEQYF
TRBV4-3	TRBD2	TRBJ2-5	many	TGCGCCAGCAGCCAAGAGGCTAGCGGTTGGGAGACCCAGTACTTC	CASSQEASGWETQYF
TRBV7-8	TRBD2	TRBJ2-7	-	TGTGCCAGCAGCTCCTACGGGACTAGCGACTACGAGCAGTACTTC	CASSSYGTSDYEQYF
TRBV6-2/TRBV6-3	-	TRBJ1-5	-	TGTGCCAGCAGTCTTTCGCCGGGACCACGCTTCAGAAACAATCAGCCCCAGCATTTT	CASSLSPGPRFRNNQPQHF
TRBV20-1	-	TRBJ1-2	few	TGCAGTGCTAGGGGCGGAAGGAGCTATGGCTACACCTTC	CSARGGRSYGYTF
TRBV20-1	-	TRBJ2-1	-	TGCAGTGCCAAGTGGCCAGCCAAGCAGTTCTTC	CSAKWPAKQFF
TRBV20-1	-	TRBJ2-7	few	TGCAGTGCTCCTCGGGAGCCAACCCCCGAGCAGTACTTC	CSAPREPTPEQYF
TRBV4-3	-	TRBJ1-2	few	TGCGCCAGCAGCCAACGGAGCGGTGGCTATGGCTACACCTTC	CASSQRSGGYGYTF
TRBV25-1	-	TRBJ2-5	few	TGTGCCAGCAGTGAATATATTCAGGGTCGCGAGACCCAGTACTTC	CASSEYIQGRETQYF
TRBV20-1	TRBD2	TRBJ2-7	-	TGCAGTGCCAAAGGCGAGTGGGAGGGCGCGTACGAGCAGTACTTC	CSAKGEWEGAYEQYF
TRBV7-2	TRBD1	TRBJ2-1	few	TGTGCCAGCAGCTTCGGGACAGGGGGCAGAGAGCAGTTCTTC	CASSFGTGGREQFF
TRBV12-3/TRBV12-4	TRBD2	TRBJ2-3	many	TGTGCCAGCACCTATGGGAGGGCAGCGTCGGATACGCAGTATTTT	CASTYGRAASDTQYF
TRBV20-1	-	TRBJ2-6	-	TGCAGTGCCCCCGGTGGACGAACAGACTCTGGGGCCAACGTCCTGACTTTC	CSAPGGRTDSGANVLTF
TRBV7-8	TRBD2	TRBJ2-7	-	TGTGCCAGCAGCGGGGGGACTAGCGCTGCCTACGAGCAGTACTTC	CASSGGTSAAYEQYF
TRBV7-9	TRBD1	TRBJ2-5	few	TGTGCCAGCATCGCTCCGGGACAGGGGGCCCAGTACTTC	CASIAPGQGAQYF
TRBV9	-	TRBJ1-1	once	TGTGCCAGCAGCGCCCTGTCGGACACTGAAGCTTTCTTT	CASSALSDTEAFF
TRBV7-9	TRBD2	TRBJ2-3	-	TGTGCCAGCAGTCCCCAACGACTAGCGGCCACAGATACGCAGTATTTT	CASSPQRLAATDTQYF
TRBV10-3	TRBD2	TRBJ2-7	few	TGTGCTATAGATAATAGCGGGAGTAAGGACGAGCAGTACTTC	CAIDNSGSKDEQYF
TRBV6-2/TRBV6-3	-	TRBJ2-1	-	TGTGCCAGCAGTTACTCGAACCCGGACAATGAGCAGTTCTTC	CASSYSNPDNEQFF
TRBV23-1	-	TRBJ2-7	few	TGCGCCAGCAGTCAAACCTCTTGGGGTTTACTCTGCGAGCAGTACTTC	CASSQTSWGLLCEQYF
TRBV20-1	-	TRBJ1-1	few	TGCAGTGCTAGAGATCTCAGGGGACTGAGGGCTGAAGCTTTCTTT	CSARDLRGLRAEAFF
TRBV20-1	TRBD2	TRBJ2-1	-	TGCAGTGCTAGTAGACAGACCGGGACTAGCGGGAGGGCCAGTGAGCAGTTCTTC	CSASRQTGTSGRASEQFF